This TCR beta chain was recovered during a study of blood T cell repertoires in COVID-19. Study overall: Samples taken during acute and convalescent COVID-19 were collected in the United States, Italy and Spain. In each case, the material was cDNA or gDNA derived from T cells, B-cell-depleted T cells, or PBMCs.

In the study's own analysis: Amplification from reference gene primers served as the basis for estimated nucleated cell counts. Profiling relied on immunoSEQ multiplex PCR, and the TCRdb table lists in-frame clones only, not all of them. V, J and clone size reflect that table, while D and trimming were determined from the DNA. The sample has about 260,000 clones, roughly four fifths seen once. The V and J ends lost 6 bases and 8 bases, in that order; junction bases with no gene match: 11. The germline gives CDR1 SEHNR, CDR2 FQNEAQ (reference sequence). This CDR3 contains 16 residues. The chain links TRBV7-9 to TRBJ1-6, with 9 bases matching TRBD1. This sequence originates from a woman aged 80 or over with acute or convalescent COVID-19. The sequencing input was peripheral blood. Here the CDR3 reads CASSYPGQGSDSPLHF. CDR3 bases: TGTGCCAGCAGTTATCCGGGACAGGGAAGCGATTCACCCCTCCACTTT.